This paragraph reports one T cell receptor beta chain. This clonotype was detected only a few times. The target of this receptor is not known. The input lacks base qualities; no much larger clone sits a single base away. Based on the germline V gene, the CDR1 and CDR2 sequences are SGHVS and FNYEAQ. Ends trimmed: V by 5 bases, J by 4 bases; bases unmatched to a gene: 8. Including the terminal cysteine and phenylalanine, the CDR3 comprises 17 residues. The kept DNA is CDR3 alone, 51 bases in frame from the first base. This specimen comes from a study of T cell repertoires in cytomegalovirus infection (dated 2019 in TCRdb). Background on the whole study: Alongside well-studied HLA-B-restricted epitopes, the peptide stimulations were aimed at recently identified HLA-C-restricted CMV epitopes, whose presentation resists viral immunomodulation. Donor HLA type was relevant to the analysis, because carriage of CMV infection together with the matching HLA type was indicated by public TCR beta signatures.

Sequencing was carried out with an Illumina HiSeq 1500. Clones were called with MiXCR by TCRdb after fastp trimmed the public reads at Q25, and only in-frame beta chains were retained. Entries are consolidated by CDR3 protein sequence, retaining the most common genes and DNA. The sample table records some 560,000 distinct CDR3 sequences; just under 40% of these occur just once. The ten largest clones represent more than 40% of the sample. Per the publication, the treatment or condition label means: in vitro stimulation with specific CMV peptide epitopes to enrich CMV-specific T cells. General study outcomes and caveats: In the ex vivo response, HLA-C-restricted CMV-specific TCR beta clonotypes were dominant, and in two of eight donors the single most frequent clonotype came from this HLA-C-restricted group. Carriers of CMV infection plus the relevant HLA type were discriminated by the cumulative frequency of public TCR beta family members in the study cohort and in an independent roughly 320-donor cohort.

The source of this sequence is a human donor in good health (CMV status not recorded). Some clones in this sample may be carry-over from other donors' samples. The material sequenced was cultured PBMCs, taken from culture after CMV antigen stimulation. The sequence joins TRBV7-6 to TRBJ2-5; the central 15 bases match TRBD2. This receptor has the CDR3 CASSPRTSGGARETQYF. The nucleotide sequence reads as follows: TGTGCCAGCAGCCCGAGGACTAGCGGGGGGGCAAGAGAGACCCAGTACTTC.